This T cell receptor (beta chain) came from a study of blood T cell repertoires in COVID-19. Data came from immunoSEQ multiplex PCR; TCRdb stores just in-frame clones and leaves some out. The sample holds around 700,000 clones, over 80% seen once. This CDR3 has 16 amino acids. With 4 bases removed from V and 6 bases from J, the gap between germline ends came to 21 bases. The germline V gene has CDR1 MNHNS and CDR2 SASEGT. Source material: peripheral blood. The V and J genes are TRBV6-1 and TRBJ1-2, with D possibly matching TRBD1 (6 bases). This TCR was sampled from a woman under 30 with acute or convalescent COVID-19. The CDR3 DNA is TGTGCCAGCAGTGGGGGGCTTGTGCTTTTGTTGGATGGCTACACCTTC. Its protein is CASSGGLVLLLDGYTF.